This section outlines one TCR beta chain sequence together with its context. The data belong to a study of blood T cell repertoires in COVID-19. Study information: Sites in the United States, Italy and Spain provided acute and convalescent COVID-19 samples. In each case, the material was cDNA or gDNA derived from T cells, B-cell-depleted T cells, or PBMCs.

This CDR3 is 14 amino acids long. V lost 4 bases and J lost 3; bases outside the gene matches: 5. Looked up from germline, CDR1 is SGHVS and CDR2 is FQNEAQ. As handled by the study authors: Estimated nucleated cell counts came from reference gene primer amplification. Libraries were prepared by immunoSEQ multiplex PCR; TCRdb keeps only in-frame clonotypes and omits some of them. That table gives V, J and clone size, and the DNA gave D and trimming. The table lists 45,000 to 70,000 clones, less than 85% of them singletons. The sequence was collected from a woman in her forties or fifties with active or convalescent COVID-19. The source material was peripheral blood. The rearrangement uses TRBV7-8 and TRBJ2-7; 8 bases line up with TRBD2. CDR3 residues: CASSWTSPDYEQYF. The CDR3 DNA follows: TGTGCCAGCAGCTGGACTAGCCCGGACTACGAGCAGTACTTC.